These 12 T cell receptor beta chains came from one sample sequenced in a study of breast tumors, draining lymph nodes, adjacent tissues. Breast cancer patients provided tissue from their axillary draining lymph nodes. TCRdb re-called the multiplex PCR reads with MiXCR, one entry per CDR3 protein. This table holds about 150,000 distinct CDR3 sequences, around a third found once. Source material: axillary lymph node tissue. The receptors originated from a female donor with breast cancer. Some clones in this sample may be carry-over from other donors' samples.

This clonotype is a singleton in its sample. At one boundary the junction diverges from the germline segment, which might be a read error. The chain has TRBV19 and TRBJ2-7; 12 bases map to TRBD2. CDR1 LNHDA and CDR2 SQIVND come from the germline V gene (reference sequence). The CDR3 length is 17 residues. CDR3: CASSSLAGGDTSYEQSF. In nucleotides, the CDR3 is TGTGCCAGTAGTTCACTAGCGGGAGGCGACACTTCCTACGAGCAGTCCTTC.

Ten or more counts support this clonotype. The chain combines TRBV6-6 with TRBJ1-2; a weak D match, TRBD1 (5 bases). The length of the CDR3 is 17 residues. Germline V lookup: CDR1 MNHNY, CDR2 SVGAGI (reference sequence). V was shortened by 5 bases and J by 0 bases, with 19 bases between the two germline ends. Here the CDR3 reads CASSHPRSGHANYGYTF. The CDR3 coding sequence is TGTGCCAGCAGTCACCCCCGTAGCGGACACGCTAACTATGGCTACACCTTC.

This clonotype was counted only a few times. V usage is TRBV28 and J usage is TRBJ2-3, with D tentatively TRBD2 (5 bases). Germline V gene sequence: CDR1 MDHEN, CDR2 SYDVKM. The CDR3 is made up of 15 amino acids. Trimming removed 6 bases from V and 5 bases from J, with 18 bases in between. CDR3 sequence reads: CASSPSLGSRDTQYF. In DNA form, the CDR3 reads TGTGCCAGCAGCCCTAGCCTCGGGTCAAGAGATACGCAGTATTTT.

At least ten counts were recorded for this clonotype. J is TRBJ2-2 and V is TRBV7-3; 7 bases line up with TRBD1. Unmatched junction bases numbered 8, after V lost 1 base and J lost 3 bases. Germline-derived CDR1 and CDR2 are SGHTA and FQGTGA. The CDR3 extends over 17 amino acids. CDR3 in DNA: TGTGCCAGCAGCTTAAAAGAAGGGGGCGTTGACACCGGGGAGCTGTTTTTT. Protein sequence: CASSLKEGGVDTGELFF. Full variable domain (missing parts from reference TRBV7-3 and TRBJ2-2): GAGVSQTPSNKVTEKGKYVELRCDPISGHTALYWYRQSLGQGPEFLIYFQGTGAADDSGLPNDRFFAVRPEGSVSTLKIQRTERGDSAVYLCASSLKEGGVDTGELFFGEGSRLTVL.

This clonotype was observed at least ten times. J is TRBJ1-2 and V is TRBV19, with D perhaps TRBD1 (5 bases). V lost 7 bases, J lost 1 base, and 16 bases lay in between. Germline loops: CDR1 LNHDA, CDR2 SQIVND (reference sequence). The CDR3 is 15 amino acids. DNA of the CDR3: TGTGCCAGTACCCCTATTTCGACAGATAACTATGGCTACACCTTC. As protein: CASTPISTDNYGYTF.

This clonotype was seen many times. The chain has TRBV10-3 and TRBJ1-5, with D possibly matching TRBD1 (5 bases). CDR1 is ENHRY and CDR2 is SYGVKD in the germline V gene. V lost 10 bases and J lost 2, with 18 bases in between. CDR3 length: 15 residues. The CDR3 nucleotides are TGTGCCACCAGACCCGGGGCGGGAGGCAATCAGCCCCAGCATTTT. Translating it yields CATRPGAGGNQPQHF.

The chain combines TRBV13 with TRBJ2-5; 12 bases line up with TRBD1. The CDR3 consists of 16 residues. Germline CDR1 reads PRHDT; CDR2 reads FYEKMQ (reference sequence). After removal of 2 bases from V and 5 bases from J, the junction contained 6 bases not matched to a gene. CDR3 nucleotides: TGTGCCAGCAGCTTACGGGACAGGGGGCTTGATGAGACCCAGTACTTC. Its translation: CASSLRDRGLDETQYF.

This clonotype was counted ten times or more. The chain employs TRBV15 and TRBJ2-6; no clear D gene. CDR1 and CDR2 from the germline V gene are LNHNV and YYDKDF (reference sequence). V was shortened by 1 base and J by 8 bases, with 6 bases between the two germline ends. There are 13 residues in the CDR3. CDR3: CATSRVPSNVLTF. As DNA, the CDR3 is TGTGCCACCAGCAGAGTCCCCTCCAACGTCCTGACTTTC. Drawing the rest from reference TRBV15 and TRBJ2-6, the complete variable domain is DAMVIQNPRYQVTQFGKPVTLSCSQTLNHNVMYWYQQKSSQAPKLLFHYYDKDFNNEADTPDNFQSRRPNTSFCFLDIRSPGLGDTAMYLCATSRVPSNVLTFGAGSRLTVL.

This clonotype was seen a few times. The chain carries TRBV6-1 and TRBJ2-2; D possibly corresponds to TRBD1 (6 bases). Trimming pared 10 bases from V and 3 bases from J, leaving 24 bases between. Per the germline V gene, CDR1 is MNHNS and CDR2 is SASEGT. CDR3 length: 17 amino acids. CDR3 amino acids: CAIQIPGALEDTGELFF. In nucleotides, the CDR3 is TGTGCCATACAAATCCCAGGGGCTTTGGAGGACACCGGGGAGCTGTTTTTT.

This clonotype has a count of ten or more. The chain joins TRBV2 to TRBJ2-7; tentative D call: TRBD1 (5 bases). Trimming stripped 3 bases from V and 4 bases from J, with 10 bases between. Per the germline V gene, CDR1 is SNHLY and CDR2 is FYNNEI. CDR3 length equals 13 residues. The CDR3 sequence is CASSEGRAYEQYF. The CDR3 DNA reads as TGTGCCAGCAGTGAGGGCAGGGCTTACGAGCAGTACTTC.

In its sample, this clonotype was seen many times. The chain uses TRBV28 and TRBJ1-2; D not certain. Germline-derived CDR1 and CDR2 are MDHEN and SYDVKM. CDR3 length: 12 amino acids. V shed 8 bases and J shed 0 bases, with 7 bases lying between them. CDR3 bases: TGTGCCAGCGGGCCAGCTAACTATGGCTACACCTTC. This codes for CASGPANYGYTF.

There are a few counts of this clonotype. The chain employs TRBV20-1 and TRBJ1-1; 10 nucleotides line up with TRBD1. Germline-derived CDR1 and CDR2 are DFQATT and SNEGSKA (reference sequence). This CDR3 is built from 11 residues. V lost 3 bases, J lost 8 bases, and 0 bases stayed unmatched. DNA of the CDR3: TGCAGTGCTAGGGGACAGGGGGAAGCTTTCTTT. This codes for CSARGQGEAFF.